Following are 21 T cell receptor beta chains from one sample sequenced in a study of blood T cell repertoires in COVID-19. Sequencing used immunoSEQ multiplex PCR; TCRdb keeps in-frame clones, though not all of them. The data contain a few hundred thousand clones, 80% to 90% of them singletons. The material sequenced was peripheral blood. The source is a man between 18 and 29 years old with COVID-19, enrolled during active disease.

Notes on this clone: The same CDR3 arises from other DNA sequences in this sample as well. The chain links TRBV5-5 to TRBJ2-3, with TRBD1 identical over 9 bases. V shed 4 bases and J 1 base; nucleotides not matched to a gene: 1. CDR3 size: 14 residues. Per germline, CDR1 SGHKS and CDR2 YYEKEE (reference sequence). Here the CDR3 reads CASSRTGGTDTQYF. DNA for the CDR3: TGTGCCAGCAGCCGGACAGGGGGCACAGATACGCAGTATTTT.

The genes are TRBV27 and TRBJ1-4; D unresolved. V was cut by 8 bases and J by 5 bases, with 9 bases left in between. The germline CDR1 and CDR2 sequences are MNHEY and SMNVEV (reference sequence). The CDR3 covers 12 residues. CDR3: CASSGTNEKLFF. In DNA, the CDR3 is TGTGCCAGCTCGGGAACGAATGAAAAACTGTTTTTT.

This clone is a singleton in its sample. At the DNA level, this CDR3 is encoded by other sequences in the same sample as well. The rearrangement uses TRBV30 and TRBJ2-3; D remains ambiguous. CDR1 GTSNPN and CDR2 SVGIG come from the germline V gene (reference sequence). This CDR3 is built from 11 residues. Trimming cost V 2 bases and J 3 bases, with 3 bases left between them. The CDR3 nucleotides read TGTGCCTGGAGTCTAACAGATACGCAGTATTTT. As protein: CAWSLTDTQYF.

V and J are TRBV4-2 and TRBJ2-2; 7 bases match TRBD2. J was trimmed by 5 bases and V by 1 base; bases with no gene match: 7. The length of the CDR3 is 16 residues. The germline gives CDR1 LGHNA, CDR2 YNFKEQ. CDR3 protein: CASSQVTAGKTGELFF. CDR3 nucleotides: TGTGCCAGCAGCCAAGTAACAGCGGGGAAAACCGGGGAGCTGTTTTTT.

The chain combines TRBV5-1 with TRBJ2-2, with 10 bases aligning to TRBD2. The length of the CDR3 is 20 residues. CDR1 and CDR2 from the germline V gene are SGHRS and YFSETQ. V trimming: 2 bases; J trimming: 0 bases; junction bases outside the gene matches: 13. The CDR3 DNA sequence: TGCGCCAGCAGCTTTCGTGGGGCTAGCGGGAGAGTACCGAACACCGGGGAGCTGTTTTTT. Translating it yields CASSFRGASGRVPNTGELFF.

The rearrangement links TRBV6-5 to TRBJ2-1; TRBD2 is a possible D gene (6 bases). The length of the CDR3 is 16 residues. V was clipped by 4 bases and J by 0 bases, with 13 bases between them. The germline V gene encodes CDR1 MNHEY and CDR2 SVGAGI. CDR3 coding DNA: TGTGCCAGCAGTTCAATGGACGGGAGCTCCTACAATGAGCAGTTCTTC. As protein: CASSSMDGSSYNEQFF.

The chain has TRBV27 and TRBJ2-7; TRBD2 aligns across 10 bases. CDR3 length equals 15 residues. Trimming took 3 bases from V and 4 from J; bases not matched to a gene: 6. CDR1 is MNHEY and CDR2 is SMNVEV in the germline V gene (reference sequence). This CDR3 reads CASSFASGGYYEQYF. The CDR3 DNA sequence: TGTGCCAGCAGTTTTGCTAGCGGGGGATATTACGAGCAGTACTTC.

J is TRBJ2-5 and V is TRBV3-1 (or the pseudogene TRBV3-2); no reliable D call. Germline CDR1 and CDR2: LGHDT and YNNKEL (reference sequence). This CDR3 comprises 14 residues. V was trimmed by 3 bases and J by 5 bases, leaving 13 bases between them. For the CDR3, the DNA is TGTGCCAGCAGCCATGGGCCCTCCCGGGAGACCCAGTACTTC. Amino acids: CASSHGPSRETQYF.

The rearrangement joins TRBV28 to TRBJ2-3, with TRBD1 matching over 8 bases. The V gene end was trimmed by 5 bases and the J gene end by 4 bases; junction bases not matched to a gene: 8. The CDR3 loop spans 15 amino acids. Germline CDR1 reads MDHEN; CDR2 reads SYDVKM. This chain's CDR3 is CASSPRGQIPDTQYF. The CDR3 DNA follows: TGTGCCAGCAGTCCCAGGGGGCAGATACCAGATACGCAGTATTTT. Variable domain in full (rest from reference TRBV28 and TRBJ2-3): DVKVTQSSRYLVKRTGEKVFLECVQDMDHENMFWYRQDPGLGLRLIYFSYDVKMKEKGDIPEGYSVSREKKERFSLILESASTNQTSMYLCASSPRGQIPDTQYFGPGTRLTVL.

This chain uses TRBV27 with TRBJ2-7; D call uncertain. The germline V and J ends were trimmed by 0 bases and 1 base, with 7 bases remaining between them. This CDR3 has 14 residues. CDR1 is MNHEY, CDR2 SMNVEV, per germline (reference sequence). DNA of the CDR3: TGTGCCAGCAGTTTATCTAGTTTATCCTACGAGCAGTACTTC. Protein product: CASSLSSLSYEQYF.

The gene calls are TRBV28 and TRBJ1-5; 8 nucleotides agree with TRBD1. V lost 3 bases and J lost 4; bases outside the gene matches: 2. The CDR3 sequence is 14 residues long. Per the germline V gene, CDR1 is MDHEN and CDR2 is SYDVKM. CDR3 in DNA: TGTGCCAGCAGTTTCCGGGACAGGAATCAGCCCCAGCATTTT. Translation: CASSFRDRNQPQHF.

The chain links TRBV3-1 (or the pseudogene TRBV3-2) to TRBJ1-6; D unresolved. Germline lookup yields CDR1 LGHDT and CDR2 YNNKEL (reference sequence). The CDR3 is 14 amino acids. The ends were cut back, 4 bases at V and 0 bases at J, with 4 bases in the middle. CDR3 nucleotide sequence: TGTGCCAGCAGCCCCTCCTCCTATAATTCACCCCTCCACTTT. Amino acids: CASSPSSYNSPLHF.

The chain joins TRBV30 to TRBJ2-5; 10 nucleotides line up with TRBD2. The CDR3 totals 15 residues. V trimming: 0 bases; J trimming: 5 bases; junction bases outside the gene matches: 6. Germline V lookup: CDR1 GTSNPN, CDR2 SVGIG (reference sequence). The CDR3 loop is CAWSVLAGESETQYF. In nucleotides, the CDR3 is TGTGCCTGGAGTGTCCTAGCGGGAGAGTCGGAGACCCAGTACTTC.

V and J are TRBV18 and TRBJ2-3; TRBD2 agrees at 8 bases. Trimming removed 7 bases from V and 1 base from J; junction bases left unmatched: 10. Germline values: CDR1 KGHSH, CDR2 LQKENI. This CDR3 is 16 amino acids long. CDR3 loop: CASCIHSGTRTDTQYF. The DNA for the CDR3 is TGTGCCAGCTGCATCCATAGCGGGACCCGCACAGATACGCAGTATTTT.

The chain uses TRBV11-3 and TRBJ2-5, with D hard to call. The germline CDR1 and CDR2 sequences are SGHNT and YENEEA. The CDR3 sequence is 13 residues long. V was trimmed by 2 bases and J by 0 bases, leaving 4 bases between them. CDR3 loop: CASSLNYQETQYF. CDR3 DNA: TGTGCCAGCAGCTTAAACTACCAAGAGACCCAGTACTTC.

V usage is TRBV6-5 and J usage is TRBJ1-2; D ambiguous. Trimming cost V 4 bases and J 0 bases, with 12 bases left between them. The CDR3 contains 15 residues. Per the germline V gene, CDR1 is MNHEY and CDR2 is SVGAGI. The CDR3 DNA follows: TGTGCCAGCAGTTCCCGGGAGGGAGCTAACTATGGCTACACCTTC. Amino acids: CASSSREGANYGYTF.

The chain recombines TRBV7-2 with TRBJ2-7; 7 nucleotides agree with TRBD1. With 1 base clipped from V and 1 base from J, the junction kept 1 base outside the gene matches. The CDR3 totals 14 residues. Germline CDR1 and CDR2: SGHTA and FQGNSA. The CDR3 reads CASSLDRGSYEQYF. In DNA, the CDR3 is TGTGCCAGCAGCTTAGACAGGGGTTCCTACGAGCAGTACTTC.

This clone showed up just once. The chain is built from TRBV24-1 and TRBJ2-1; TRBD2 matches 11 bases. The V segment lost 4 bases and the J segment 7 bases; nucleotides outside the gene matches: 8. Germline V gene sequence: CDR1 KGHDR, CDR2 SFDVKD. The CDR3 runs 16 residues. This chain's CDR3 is CATSDPTSGGGNEQFF. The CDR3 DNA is TGTGCCACCAGTGACCCAACTAGCGGGGGAGGGAATGAGCAGTTCTTC.

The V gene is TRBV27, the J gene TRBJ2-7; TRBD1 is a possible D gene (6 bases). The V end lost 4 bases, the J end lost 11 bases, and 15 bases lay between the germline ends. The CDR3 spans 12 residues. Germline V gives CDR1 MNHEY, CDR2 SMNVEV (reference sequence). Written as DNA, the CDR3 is TGTGCCAGCAGTTCGATGCAGGGGATAAAGTACTTC. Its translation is CASSSMQGIKYF.

The CDR3 spells CASSLGTGVTNTGELFF. For the CDR3, the DNA is TGTGCCAGCAGCTTAGGGACAGGGGTAACGAACACCGGGGAGCTGTTTTTT. The V call is TRBV7-9, the J call TRBJ2-2, with 9 bases lining up with TRBD1. V gave up 1 base and J gave up 0 bases; unmatched junction bases: 3. Germline lookup yields CDR1 SEHNR and CDR2 FQNEAQ (reference sequence). The CDR3 has 17 residues.

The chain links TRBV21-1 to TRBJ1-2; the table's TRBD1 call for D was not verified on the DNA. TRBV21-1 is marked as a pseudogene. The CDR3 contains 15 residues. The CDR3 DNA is TGTGCCAGCAGCCGGGCAGGGGGCGCTCGGAATGGCTACACCTTC. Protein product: CASSRAGGARNGYTF.